The rows below give T cell receptor beta chains drawn from one sample of a study of OX40 agonist ivuxolimab in advanced cancers. Libraries were prepared by immunoSEQ multiplex PCR; TCRdb keeps only in-frame clonotypes and omits some of them. Here the sample spans 65,000 to 85,000 clones, around nine tenths being singletons. Source: CD4+ or CD8+ T cells sorted from blood, taken in a trial of the OX40 agonist ivuxolimab. Source of these receptors: an adult with an advanced solid tumor such as melanoma, head and neck, liver or kidney cancer. Each CDR3 is given with its conserved first and last residue. Expanded clones are given a class, and other clones once, few, many or no size at all.

j_call clone_size v_call cdr3_aa
TRBJ1-4 NA TRBV2 CASRETGDAWKLFF
TRBJ1-1 once TRBV4-1 CASSRDRVNTEAFF
TRBJ1-2 few TRBV10-3 CAISESGGTNYGYTF
TRBJ1-5 NA TRBV19 CATEGGGGGGQPQHF
TRBJ1-4 NA TRBV7-2 CASSPIGGREKLFF
TRBJ1-3 NA TRBV9 CASSVAGTDSGNTIYF
TRBJ1-3 NA TRBV11-2 CASSTWTDPQLNTIYF
TRBJ1-5 NA TRBV6-1 CASSEAVYSPQGPQHF
TRBJ2-7 NA TRBV29-1 CSVAPGQGVYEQYF
TRBJ1-6 NA TRBV5-5 CASSLSQGFSNSPLHF
TRBJ1-2 NA TRBV29-1 CSVERGAYGYTF
TRBJ2-3 NA TRBV7-2 CASWVTDTQYF
TRBJ1-1 NA TRBV19 CASSMRPGLNTEAFF
TRBJ1-3 once TRBV4-2 CASSQSGSSSGNTIYF
TRBJ2-5 NA TRBV18 CASSPREASQFETQYF
TRBJ1-4 NA TRBV30 CAWSGGLGQGNEKLFF
TRBJ1-1 NA TRBV6-5 CASSYTVNTEAFF
TRBJ2-3 NA TRBV10-1 CASSDGGQDTQYF
TRBJ2-1 NA TRBV7-2 CASSLKSAGGVDEQFF
TRBJ2-1 NA TRBV7-6 CASSSTSGGQFF
TRBJ1-5 NA TRBV7-2 CASSLRGGSNQPQHF
TRBJ1-5 NA TRBV2 CASRPTGNQPQHF
TRBJ2-3 NA TRBV7-3 CASSSGQGSTDTQYF
TRBJ1-6 few TRBV9 CASTRDGNNSPLHF
TRBJ2-1 NA TRBV5-1 CASSLAGGSGGRNEQFF
TRBJ2-2 NA TRBV4-3 CASSHRGSNTGELFF
TRBJ1-6 NA TRBV7-3 CASSLSPQGNHSPLHF
TRBJ2-3 NA TRBV7-2 CASSSPERLASDTQYF
TRBJ1-4 NA TRBV28 CASSYPGGAGGGEKLFF
TRBJ1-5 NA TRBV6-5 CASSYSLVSNQPQHF
TRBJ1-6 NA TRBV5-4 CASSQEDREWGPLHF